This TCR beta chain was sequenced in a study of cytomegalovirus exposure and HLA in healthy donors. The PCR contained 60 Vbeta and 13 Jbeta primers. Methods used by the authors: A later analysis tallied 80 million to 100 million unique TCR beta chains, about 12 million of them shared. Sequenced by immunoSEQ multiplex PCR; TCRdb stores in-frame clones only, minus some. V and J calls and clone size are as listed in that table; D and trimming were resolved from the DNA. Here the sample table reports under 120,000 clones. V lost 0 bases, J lost 3 bases, and 10 bases lay in between. Germline lookup yields CDR1 LGHNA and CDR2 YSLEER. This CDR3 comprises 15 residues.

The clonotype comes from a man aged 45-65 years in good health and CMV-seronegative. The sequencing sample was made of PBMCs. This chain uses TRBV4-3 with TRBJ2-3; tentatively, D is TRBD1 (6 bases). The CDR3 region has the DNA TGCGCCAGCAGCCAAGATCAGGGGCGTACAGATACGCAGTATTTT. This encodes CASSQDQGRTDTQYF.